The 2 T cell receptor beta chains below were found in one sample sequenced in a study of neurological immune-mediated disorders. TCRdb passed the 5' RACE reads through MiXCR, listing each CDR3 protein once. The table lists tens of thousands of distinct CDR3 sequences, 2% to 3% of them singletons. Sequencing input: PBMCs. The receptors here all came from a man in his fifties with multiple sclerosis.

This clonotype rates as medium-sized. The CDR3, as DNA: TGCAGTGCTAGAGGGTCGGGGGGGTTTGATGAGCAGTTCTTC. Its protein is CSARGSGGFDEQFF. This sequence joins TRBV20-1 and TRBJ2-1; 8 bases match TRBD2. Germline V gives CDR1 DFQATT, CDR2 SNEGSKA (reference sequence). The CDR3 sequence is 14 residues long. Unmatched junction bases numbered 7, after V lost 1 base and J lost 8 bases.

Many counts were recorded for this clonotype. The CDR3 here is CSATGLAGGQGTDTQYF. The CDR3 DNA is TGCAGTGCTACCGGACTAGCGGGGGGGCAGGGCACAGATACGCAGTATTTT. The V call is TRBV20-1, the J call TRBJ2-3; 15 bases align to TRBD2. The CDR3 runs to 17 residues. With 4 bases clipped from V and 1 base from J, the junction kept 6 bases outside the gene matches. Germline V gene sequence: CDR1 DFQATT, CDR2 SNEGSKA (reference sequence).